One and the same sample provided the 14 T cell receptor beta chains below, sequenced in a study of T cells in Graves' hyperthyroidism and ophthalmopathy. Amplification of TCR beta CDR3 regions used RNA as the template. In the first-round RT-PCR of the TCR CDR3, the HTBI primer set was used. TCRdb reprocessed the multiplex PCR reads via MiXCR and lists one record per CDR3 protein. The table has around 600,000 distinct CDR3 sequences, over 40% seen once. Sequenced sample: peripheral blood or thyroid tissue (not recorded which). All receptors derive from an adult man with Graves' disease, either hyperthyroidism or ophthalmopathy (not recorded which).

This clonotype was seen at least ten times. The CDR3 DNA is TGTGCCAGCAGTATATCTTCAGGCGGTAGCTATGGCTACACCTTC. It translates to CASSISSGGSYGYTF. The rearrangement uses TRBV6-4 and TRBJ1-2, with D unresolved. Germline values: CDR1 MRHNA, CDR2 SNTAGT. The V gene lost 5 bases and the J gene lost 4 bases, with 17 bases spanning the gap. The CDR3 totals 15 residues.

This clonotype was picked up a small number of times. This chain connects TRBV7-2 to TRBJ2-7, with TRBD2 matching over 11 bases. The CDR3 consists of 14 residues. Germline trimming cut 4 bases from V and 6 bases from J; bases unmatched to any gene: 5. CDR1 is SGHTA, CDR2 FQGNSA, per germline. This CDR3 reads CASSSTSGSPEQYF. The CDR3 DNA follows: TGTGCCAGCAGCTCCACTAGCGGGAGCCCCGAGCAGTACTTC. The variable domain in full, completed from reference TRBV7-2 and TRBJ2-7, reads GAGVSQSPSNKVTEKGKDVELRCDPISGHTALYWYRQSLGQGLEFLIYFQGNSAPDKSGLPSDRFSAERTGGSVSTLTIQRTQQEDSAVYLCASSSTSGSPEQYFGPGTRLTVT.

The rearrangement uses TRBV7-4 and TRBJ1-2; no clear D gene. Trimming pared 3 bases from V and 8 bases from J, leaving 7 bases between. Germline V gene data show CDR1 as SGHVT and CDR2 as SQSDAQ. The CDR3 runs to 11 residues. The CDR3 DNA sequence: TGTGCCAGCAGCTTTGACCAAGGCTACACCTTC. Its translation is CASSFDQGYTF.

The CDR3 region is CSVRTGLAGRQQETQYF. In DNA form, the CDR3 reads TGCAGTGTCAGAACAGGGCTAGCGGGAAGACAGCAAGAGACCCAGTACTTC. This sequence joins TRBV20-1 and TRBJ2-5; the match to TRBD2 covers 9 bases. CDR1 is DFQATT, CDR2 SNEGSKA, per germline (reference sequence). The CDR3 is made up of 17 amino acids. V was clipped by 7 bases and J by 2 bases; unmatched bases: 17.

This clonotype has a handful of counts. This chain connects TRBV29-1 to TRBJ1-5; 7 bases agree with TRBD1. This CDR3 is 13 amino acids long. In germline, CDR1 is SQVTM, CDR2 ANQGSEA. V was pared by 4 bases and J by 12 bases, with 12 bases of the junction left unmatched. The CDR3 spells CSVAQGQGTDQHF. CDR3 bases: TGCAGCGTTGCTCAGGGGCAGGGGACAGACCAGCATTTT.

The chain couples TRBV15 to TRBJ2-7; a weak D match, TRBD2 (6 bases). With 1 base removed from V and 3 bases from J, the gap between germline ends came to 7 bases. Germline V gene lookup returns CDR1 LNHNV and CDR2 YYDKDF (reference sequence). The CDR3 runs to 13 residues. The CDR3 nucleotides read TGTGCCACCAGCAGAGGGGGGGACTACGAGCAGTACTTC. Translated: CATSRGGDYEQYF.

This clonotype was counted a few times. This chain joins TRBV12-3 or TRBV12-4 and TRBJ1-5; D uncertain. The CDR3 is 16 residues long. Between the trimmed V and J ends, which lost 3 bases and 1 base, there was a span of 13 bases. This CDR3 reads CASSLSGLGSNQPQHF. CDR3 nucleotides: TGTGCCAGCAGTTTGAGCGGCCTAGGGAGCAATCAGCCCCAGCATTTT.

Many counts were recorded for this clonotype. This chain joins TRBV9 and TRBJ2-7, with a possible D match to TRBD1 (8 bases). The CDR3 extends over 14 amino acids. Trimming pared 3 bases from V and 6 bases from J, leaving 16 bases between. From germline, CDR1 is SGDLS and CDR2 YYNGEE. CDR3 nucleotide sequence: TGTGCCAGCAGCGAAGGACAGGGAGGGTTCGAGCAGTACTTC. Encoded protein: CASSEGQGGFEQYF.

The chain uses TRBV7-8 and TRBJ2-7, with D perhaps TRBD2 (5 bases). CDR3 size: 15 residues. V lost 3 bases and J lost 2, with 14 bases in between. CDR1 SGHVS and CDR2 FQNEAQ come from the germline V gene. The CDR3 bases are TGTGCCAGCAGCTTCCGGGCGGGTGATACCTACGAGCAGTACTTC. Its translation: CASSFRAGDTYEQYF.

This clonotype was found many times. The chain links TRBV15 to TRBJ1-2; D is unclear. CDR3 length equals 16 residues. Germline V gene data show CDR1 as LNHNV and CDR2 as YYDKDF (reference sequence). V was cut by 1 base and J by 5 bases, with 17 bases left in between. CDR3: CATSRAGHPIVYGYTF. Here the CDR3 DNA reads TGTGCCACCAGCAGAGCGGGCCATCCGATCGTATATGGCTACACCTTC.

The J gene is TRBJ2-6, the V gene TRBV29-1; tentatively, D is TRBD2 (5 bases). Per the germline V gene, CDR1 is SQVTM and CDR2 is ANQGSEA. The length of the CDR3 is 16 residues. With 8 bases removed from V and 2 bases from J, the gap between germline ends came to 19 bases. The CDR3 coding sequence is TGCAGCTCCACCAATCCGCTAGCTCCTGGGGCCAACGTCCTGACTTTC. Amino acids: CSSTNPLAPGANVLTF.

As to this clonotype: A clone one base away is much larger, so this may be a read error. V and J are TRBV10-1 and TRBJ2-7, with TRBD2 identical over 8 bases. Per the germline V gene, CDR1 is WNHNN and CDR2 is SYGVQD (reference sequence). The CDR3 loop spans 13 amino acids. This CDR3 is CASRSGSGGEQCF. DNA of the CDR3: TGCGCCAGCAGGAGCGGCAGCGGGGGCGAGCAGTGCTTC.

The chain uses TRBV7-8 and TRBJ2-7, with D unresolved. Trimming took off 1 base at V and 3 bases at J, with 19 bases between the two ends. The CDR3 length is 17 residues. Germline values: CDR1 SGHVS, CDR2 FQNEAQ. In nucleotides, the CDR3 is TGTGCCAGCAGCTTAGGCGGATCCGTAGGTGGGGACTACGAGCAGTACTTC. Protein sequence: CASSLGGSVGGDYEQYF.

This clonotype showed up just a few times. The V gene is TRBV7-3, the J gene TRBJ1-3; a weak D match, TRBD1 (6 bases). Trimming stripped 5 bases from V and 0 bases from J, with 17 bases between. Germline assignment: CDR1 SGHTA and CDR2 FQGTGA. This CDR3 contains 17 residues. The CDR3 sequence is CASSHLGWGLSGNTIYF. DNA of the CDR3: TGTGCCAGCAGCCACCTGGGCTGGGGGCTCTCTGGAAACACCATATATTTT.